This TCR beta chain comes out of a study of blood T cell repertoires in COVID-19. As for the study in general: There were acute and convalescent COVID-19 samples, and they came from the United States, Italy and Spain.

CDR1 is SGHRS and CDR2 is YFSETQ in the germline V gene. V lost 4 bases, J lost 0 bases, and 16 bases lay in between. The CDR3 runs to 17 residues. As handled by the study authors: Amplification of reference gene primers was used by the study to estimate nucleated cell counts. Data came from immunoSEQ multiplex PCR; TCRdb stores just in-frame clones and leaves some out. V, J and clone size were drawn from that table, and D and trimming were deduced from the DNA. The sample contains around 58,000 clones, around four fifths of which appear only once. Input material: peripheral blood. This chain links TRBV5-1 with TRBJ2-2, with a possible D match to TRBD1 (6 bases). The TCR sequence derives from a human donor in a cohort sampled during active COVID-19. CDR3 protein: CASSKNTGTPNTGELFF. In DNA form, the CDR3 reads TGCGCCAGCAGCAAAAATACCGGGACACCGAACACCGGGGAGCTGTTTTTT.